These 10 T cell receptor beta chains were sequenced from one sample in a study of regulatory T cells in long-lasting Graves disease (dated by TCRdb to the early 2020s). Taken with the paper, the label for time point translates to: persistent/refractory GD, antithyroid drugs over 5 years with positive TRAb. For both TCR sequencing and RNA sequencing, RNA was extracted from PBMCs in TRIzol. Library construction relied on multiplex PCR. Instrument used: Illumina HiSeq 4000. iRepertoire HTBI primers and Arm-PCR amplification of CDR3 regions were used to construct TCR beta libraries. TCRdb redid the processing of the public reads, applying fastp at Q25 and MiXCR, and retained in-frame beta chains. Rows are unified per CDR3 protein, each entry keeping the most common DNA and genes. This sample gives hundreds of thousands of distinct CDR3 sequences in total; 20% to 25% of them show up just once. The ten largest clonotypes hold over 7.5% of the sample.

The sample was peripheral blood mononuclear cells (PBMCs), taken when the disease was refractory, from a patient treated with antithyroid drugs. The receptors shown here come from a female donor with Graves disease.

In this sample, this clonotype turned up a few times. The chain links TRBV20-1 to TRBJ2-3; 15 bases fit TRBD2. Trimming cost V 3 bases and J 0 bases; bases outside gene matches: 16. Germline V gene data show CDR1 as DFQATT and CDR2 as SNEGSKA (reference sequence). This CDR3 is 21 amino acids long. The CDR3 loop is CSASFYGGGLAGGGSTDTQYF. For the CDR3, the DNA is TGCAGTGCTAGCTTTTATGGCGGGGGACTAGCGGGAGGCGGGAGCACAGATACGCAGTATTTT.

This clonotype appeared many times. CDR3 sequence: CASSLGDRPLRETQYF. CDR3 nucleotides: TGTGCCAGCAGCCTGGGGGACAGGCCATTAAGAGAGACCCAGTACTTC. This chain joins TRBV7-3 and TRBJ2-5; 8 bases fit TRBD1. CDR3 length equals 16 residues. Germline V gene sequence: CDR1 SGHTA, CDR2 FQGTGA. Trimming removed 5 bases from V and 4 bases from J; junction bases left unmatched: 12.

This clonotype was detected ten times or more. CDR3 loop: CASRVGALTF. The CDR3 DNA reads as TGTGCGTCTAGGGTGGGGGCGCTAACCTTC. The chain recombines TRBV12-3 or TRBV12-4 with TRBJ1-2, with D possibly being TRBD1 (6 bases). This CDR3 spans 10 amino acids.

This clonotype was detected a few times. The chain joins TRBV5-1 to TRBJ1-4; D unresolved. V was trimmed by 0 bases and J by 6 bases, leaving 9 bases between them. In germline, CDR1 is SGHRS, CDR2 YFSETQ. The CDR3 has 14 residues. CDR3 coding DNA: TGCGCCAGCAGCTTGGAAGGGCCCCATGAAAAACTGTTTTTT. Its translation: CASSLEGPHEKLFF. Based on the CDR3 plus reference TRBV5-1 and TRBJ1-4, the full variable domain is KAGVTQTPRYLIKTRGQQVTLSCSPISGHRSVSWYQQTPGQGLQFLFEYFSETQRNKGNFPGRFSGRQFSNSRSEMNVSTLELGDSALYLCASSLEGPHEKLFFGSGTQLSVL.

The V gene is TRBV7-9, the J gene TRBJ2-1; D might be TRBD2 (6 bases). Trimming took 5 bases from V and 4 from J, leaving 15 bases between them. CDR3 size: 15 residues. Per germline, CDR1 SEHNR and CDR2 FQNEAQ (reference sequence). The CDR3 here is CASSPPWAGYNEQFF. DNA for the CDR3: TGTGCCAGCAGCCCGCCCTGGGCGGGGTACAATGAGCAGTTCTTC.

CDR3 sequence: CASSVRGAPVNTEAFF. DNA of the CDR3: TGTGCCAGCTCTGTAAGGGGCGCTCCAGTGAACACTGAAGCTTTCTTT. The rearrangement joins TRBV28 to TRBJ1-1; possible D gene TRBD1, 5 bases. V was pared by 8 bases and J by 0 bases, with 19 bases between. This CDR3 region has 16 residues. Germline-derived CDR1 and CDR2 are MDHEN and SYDVKM.

This clonotype was seen a handful of times. The chain links TRBV5-6 to TRBJ1-2; a weak D match, TRBD1 (6 bases). CDR1 is SGHDT, CDR2 YYEEEE, per germline. The V end lost 2 bases, the J end lost 2 bases, and 10 bases lay between the germline ends. The CDR3 sequence is 14 residues long. CDR3 DNA sequence: TGTGCCAGCAGCTTTCGTGGGGGCAACTATGGCTACACCTTC. It encodes CASSFRGGNYGYTF.

As concerns this clonotype: A much larger clone lies a single base off, so this may be a read error. No conserved phenylalanine or tryptophan ends this CDR3, so it is likely a read error. The V call is TRBV28, the J call TRBJ1-1; D may be TRBD1 (5 bases). The CDR3 contains 14 residues. Looked up from germline, CDR1 is MDHEN and CDR2 is SYDVKM. V lost 2 bases and J 7 bases, leaving 14 bases between the germline ends. CDR3 bases: TGTGCCAGCAGTTTAATGGGGCAGGGAGGTGAAGCTTTCCTT. Its translation is CASSLMGQGGEAFL.

This clonotype has a handful of counts. This CDR3 reads CASSQGPGRYEQYF. The CDR3 bases are TGTGCCAGCAGCCAGGGCCCGGGGAGGTACGAGCAGTACTTC. V gene TRBV4-2 combines with J gene TRBJ2-7; D possibly corresponds to TRBD2 (6 bases). V was shortened by 3 bases and J by 4 bases, with 13 bases between the two germline ends. This CDR3 is built from 14 residues. CDR1 LGHNA and CDR2 YNFKEQ come from the germline V gene.

This clonotype has a handful of counts. V is TRBV20-1 and J is TRBJ1-2; D is unresolved. With 0 bases removed from V and 8 bases from J, the gap between germline ends came to 10 bases. The length of the CDR3 is 12 residues. Germline values: CDR1 DFQATT, CDR2 SNEGSKA (reference sequence). The CDR3 reads CSARDAPWGYTF. The CDR3, as DNA: TGCAGTGCTAGAGATGCCCCGTGGGGCTACACCTTC.